This T cell receptor (beta chain) is drawn from a study of T cells in Graves' hyperthyroidism and ophthalmopathy. Patients between 18 and 65 years old had hyperthyroidism, newly diagnosed and lasting under 2 months. This clonotype was detected many times. Losses at the gene ends were 5 bases for V and 6 bases for J; bases not matched to a gene: 3. The CDR3 runs to 13 residues. RNA transcripts provided the source from which TCR beta CDR3 regions were amplified. The HTBI primer set drove a first-round RT-PCR of the TCR CDR3. TCRdb reprocessed the multiplex PCR reads with MiXCR, giving one entry per CDR3 protein. The sample consists of some 380,000 distinct CDR3 sequences, approximately 13% of them appearing once.

Sequenced input: blood. This clonotype was sampled from a man aged 25-40 years with Graves' hyperthyroidism that later progressed to Graves' ophthalmopathy. The V gene is TRBV12-3 or TRBV12-4, the J gene TRBJ2-3; 9 nucleotides match TRBD1. The CDR3 nucleotides read TGTGCCAGCAGTATACAGGGGGCCGATACGCAGTATTTT. Translation: CASSIQGADTQYF.